This entry features one TCR beta chain sequence. Its antigen remains unidentified. CDR3 size: 15 residues. After removal of 0 bases from V and 5 bases from J, the junction contained 2 bases not matched to a gene. Germline CDR1 reads LGHNA; CDR2 reads YNFKEQ. Amplification used 60 Vbeta primers and 13 Jbeta primers. TCRdb keeps only in-frame clones here, not all; method: immunoSEQ multiplex PCR. The sample holds 170,000 or so clones, approximately 84% seen once. This sample is drawn from a study of cytomegalovirus exposure and HLA in healthy donors. Study-level points and caveats: Reported results showed that the classifier diagnosed cytomegalovirus status with high specificity and sensitivity. Most sequenced TCRs were rare (though some public TCRs occurred in many donors). Cytomegalovirus association was assigned to more than 150 TCR beta chains.

Specimen: PBMCs. The chain uses TRBV4-2 and TRBJ2-1, with 9 bases that match TRBD2. The TCR sequence derives from a young man in good health and CMV-seronegative. The CDR3 is CASSQDLAGNNEQFF. CDR3 in DNA: TGTGCCAGCAGCCAAGATCTAGCGGGGAACAATGAGCAGTTCTTC.